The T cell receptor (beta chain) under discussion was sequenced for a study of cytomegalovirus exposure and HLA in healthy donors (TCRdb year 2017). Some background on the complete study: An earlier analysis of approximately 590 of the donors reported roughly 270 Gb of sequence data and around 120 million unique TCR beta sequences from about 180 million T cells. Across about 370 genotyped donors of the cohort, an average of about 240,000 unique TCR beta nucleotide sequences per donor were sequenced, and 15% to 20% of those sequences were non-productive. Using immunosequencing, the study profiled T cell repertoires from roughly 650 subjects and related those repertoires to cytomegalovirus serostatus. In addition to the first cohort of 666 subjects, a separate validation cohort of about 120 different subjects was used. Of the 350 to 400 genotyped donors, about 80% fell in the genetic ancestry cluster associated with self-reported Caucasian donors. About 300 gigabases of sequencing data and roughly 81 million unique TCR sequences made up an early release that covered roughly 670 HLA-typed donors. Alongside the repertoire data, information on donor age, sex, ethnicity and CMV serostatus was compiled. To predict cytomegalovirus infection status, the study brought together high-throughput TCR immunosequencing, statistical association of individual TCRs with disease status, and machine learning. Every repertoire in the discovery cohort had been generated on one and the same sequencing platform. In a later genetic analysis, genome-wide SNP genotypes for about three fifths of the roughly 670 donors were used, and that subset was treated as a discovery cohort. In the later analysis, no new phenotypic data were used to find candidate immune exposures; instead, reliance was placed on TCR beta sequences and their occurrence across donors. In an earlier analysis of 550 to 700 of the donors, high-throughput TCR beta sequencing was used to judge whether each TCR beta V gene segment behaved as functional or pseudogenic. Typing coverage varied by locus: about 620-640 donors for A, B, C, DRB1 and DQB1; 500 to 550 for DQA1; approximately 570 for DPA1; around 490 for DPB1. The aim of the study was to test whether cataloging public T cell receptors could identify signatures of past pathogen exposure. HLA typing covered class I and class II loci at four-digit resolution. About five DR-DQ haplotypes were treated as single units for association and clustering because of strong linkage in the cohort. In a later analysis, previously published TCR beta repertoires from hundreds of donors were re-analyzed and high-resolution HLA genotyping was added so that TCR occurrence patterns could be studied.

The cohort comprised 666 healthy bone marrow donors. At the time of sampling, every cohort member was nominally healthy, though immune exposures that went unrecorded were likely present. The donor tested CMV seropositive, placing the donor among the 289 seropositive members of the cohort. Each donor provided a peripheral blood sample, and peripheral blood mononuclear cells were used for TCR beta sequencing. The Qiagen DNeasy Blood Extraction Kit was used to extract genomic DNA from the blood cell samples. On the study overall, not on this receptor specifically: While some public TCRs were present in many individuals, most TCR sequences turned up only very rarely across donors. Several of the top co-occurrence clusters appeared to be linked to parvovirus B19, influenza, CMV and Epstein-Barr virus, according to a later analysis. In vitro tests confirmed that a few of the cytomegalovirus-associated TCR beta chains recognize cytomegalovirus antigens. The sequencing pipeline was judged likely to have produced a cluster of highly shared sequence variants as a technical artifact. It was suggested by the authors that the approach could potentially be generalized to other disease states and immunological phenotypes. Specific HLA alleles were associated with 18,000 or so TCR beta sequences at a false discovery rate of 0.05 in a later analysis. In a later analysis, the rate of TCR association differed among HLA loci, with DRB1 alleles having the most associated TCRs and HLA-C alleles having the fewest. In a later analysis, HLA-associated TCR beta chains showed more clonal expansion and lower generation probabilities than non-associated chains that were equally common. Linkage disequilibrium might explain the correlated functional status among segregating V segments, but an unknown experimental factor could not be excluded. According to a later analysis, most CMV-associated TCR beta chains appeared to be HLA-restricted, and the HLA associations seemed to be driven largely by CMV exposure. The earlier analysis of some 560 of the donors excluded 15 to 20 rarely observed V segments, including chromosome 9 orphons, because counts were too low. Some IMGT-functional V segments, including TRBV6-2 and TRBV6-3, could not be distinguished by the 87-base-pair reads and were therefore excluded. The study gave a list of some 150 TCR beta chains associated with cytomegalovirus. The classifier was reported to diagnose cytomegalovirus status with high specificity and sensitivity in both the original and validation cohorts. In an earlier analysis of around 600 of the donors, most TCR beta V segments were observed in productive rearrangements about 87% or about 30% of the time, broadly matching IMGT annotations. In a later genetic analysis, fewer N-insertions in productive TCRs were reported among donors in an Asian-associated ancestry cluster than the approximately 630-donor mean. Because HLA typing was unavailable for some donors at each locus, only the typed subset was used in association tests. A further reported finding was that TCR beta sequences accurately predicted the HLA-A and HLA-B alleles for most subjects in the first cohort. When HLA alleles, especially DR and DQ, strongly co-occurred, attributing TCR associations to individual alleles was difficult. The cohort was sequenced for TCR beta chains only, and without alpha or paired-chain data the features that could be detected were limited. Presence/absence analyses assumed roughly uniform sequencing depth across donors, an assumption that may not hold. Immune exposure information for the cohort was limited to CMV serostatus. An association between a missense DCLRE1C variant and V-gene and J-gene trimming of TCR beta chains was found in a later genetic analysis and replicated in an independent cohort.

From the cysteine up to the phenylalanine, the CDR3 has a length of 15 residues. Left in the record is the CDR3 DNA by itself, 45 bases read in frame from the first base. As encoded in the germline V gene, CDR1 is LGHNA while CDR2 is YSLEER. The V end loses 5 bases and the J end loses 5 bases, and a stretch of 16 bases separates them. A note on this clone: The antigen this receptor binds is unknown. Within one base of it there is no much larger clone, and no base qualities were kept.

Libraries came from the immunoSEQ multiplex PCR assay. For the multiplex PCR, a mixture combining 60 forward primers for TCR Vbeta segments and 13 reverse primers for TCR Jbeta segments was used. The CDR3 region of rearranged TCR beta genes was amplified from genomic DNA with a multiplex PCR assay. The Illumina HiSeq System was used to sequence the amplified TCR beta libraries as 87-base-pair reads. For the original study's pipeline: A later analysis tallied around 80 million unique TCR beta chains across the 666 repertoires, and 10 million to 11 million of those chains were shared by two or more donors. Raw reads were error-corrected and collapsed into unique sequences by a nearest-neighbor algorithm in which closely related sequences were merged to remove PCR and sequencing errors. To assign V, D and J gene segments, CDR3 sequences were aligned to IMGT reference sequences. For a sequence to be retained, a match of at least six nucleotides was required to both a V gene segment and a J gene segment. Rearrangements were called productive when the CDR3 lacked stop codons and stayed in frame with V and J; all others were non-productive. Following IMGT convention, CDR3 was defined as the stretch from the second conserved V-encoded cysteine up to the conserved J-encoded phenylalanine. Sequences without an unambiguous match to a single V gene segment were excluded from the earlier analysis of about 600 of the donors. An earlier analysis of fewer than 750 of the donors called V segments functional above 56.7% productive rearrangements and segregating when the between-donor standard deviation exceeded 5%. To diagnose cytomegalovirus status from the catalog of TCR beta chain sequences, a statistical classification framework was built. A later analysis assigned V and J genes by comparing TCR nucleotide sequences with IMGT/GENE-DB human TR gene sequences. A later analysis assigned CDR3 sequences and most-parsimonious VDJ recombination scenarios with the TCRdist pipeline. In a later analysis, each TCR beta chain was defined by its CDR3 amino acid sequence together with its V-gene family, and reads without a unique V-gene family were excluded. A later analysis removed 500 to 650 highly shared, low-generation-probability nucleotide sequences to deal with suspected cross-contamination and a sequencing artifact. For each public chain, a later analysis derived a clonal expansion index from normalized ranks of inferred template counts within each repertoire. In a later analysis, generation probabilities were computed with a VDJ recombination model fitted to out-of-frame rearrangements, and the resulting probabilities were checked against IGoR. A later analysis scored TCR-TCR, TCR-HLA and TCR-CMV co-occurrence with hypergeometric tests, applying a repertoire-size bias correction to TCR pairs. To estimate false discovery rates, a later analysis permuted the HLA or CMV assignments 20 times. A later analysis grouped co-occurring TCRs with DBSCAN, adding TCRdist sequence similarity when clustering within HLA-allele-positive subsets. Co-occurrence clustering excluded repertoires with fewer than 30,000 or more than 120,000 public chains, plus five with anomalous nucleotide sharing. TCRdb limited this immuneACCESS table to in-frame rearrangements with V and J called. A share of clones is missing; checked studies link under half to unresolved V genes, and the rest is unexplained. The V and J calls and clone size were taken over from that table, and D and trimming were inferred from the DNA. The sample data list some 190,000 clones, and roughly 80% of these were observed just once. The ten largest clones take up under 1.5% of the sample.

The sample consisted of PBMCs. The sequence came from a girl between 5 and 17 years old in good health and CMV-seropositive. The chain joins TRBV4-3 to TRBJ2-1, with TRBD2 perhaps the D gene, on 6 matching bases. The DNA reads TGCGCCAGCAGCGACCAGGGACTCGTAAACAATGAGCAGTTCTTC. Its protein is CASSDQGLVNNEQFF.